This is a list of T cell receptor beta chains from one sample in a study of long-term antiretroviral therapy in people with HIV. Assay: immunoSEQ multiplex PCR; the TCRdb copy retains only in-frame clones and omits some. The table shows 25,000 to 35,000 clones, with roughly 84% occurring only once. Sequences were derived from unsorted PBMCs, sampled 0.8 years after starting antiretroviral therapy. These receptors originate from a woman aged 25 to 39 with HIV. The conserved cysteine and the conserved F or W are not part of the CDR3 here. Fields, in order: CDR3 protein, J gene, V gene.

ASSSPRDRGPTDTQY | TRBJ2-3 | TRBV9
ASGLARPENYGYT | TRBJ1-2 | TRBV12-5
ASNKNTDTEAF | TRBJ1-1 | TRBV10-1
ASSEVGAF | TRBJ1-1 | TRBV6-1
ASSEDRYNEQF | TRBJ2-1 | TRBV25-1
ASSRDRANEKLF | TRBJ1-4 | TRBV6-1
ASSYLDRENSPLH | TRBJ1-6 | TRBV6-6
ASSYGTVGNTIY | TRBJ1-3 | TRBV6-5
ASSQDSSQPQH | TRBJ1-5 | TRBV4-2
ASSLGVMNTGELF | TRBJ2-2 | TRBV7-9
ASSGRHLTNEKLF | TRBJ1-4 | TRBV28
ASSFSREYRSQPQH | TRBJ1-5 | TRBV5-6
ASSLGGIMDEKLF | TRBJ1-4 | TRBV5-1
ASSLVASGFPNEQF | TRBJ2-1 | TRBV11-3
ASSEGSVIFQETQY | TRBJ2-5 | TRBV2
ASSPRGRVGNTEAF | TRBJ1-1 | TRBV7-9
ASSMTGGTHYNEQF | TRBJ2-1 | TRBV19
ASSLRGGTEAF | TRBJ1-1 | TRBV27
ASSFTIDQPQH | TRBJ1-5 | TRBV7-2
ASSPDRGLGTEAF | TRBJ1-1 | TRBV4-1
ASTNRVGPDTQY | TRBJ2-3 | TRBV2
ASSFSPLEKQY | TRBJ2-7 | TRBV7-3